This T cell receptor beta chain comes out of a study of blood T cell repertoires in COVID-19. Whole-study context: Sites in the United States, Italy and Spain provided acute and convalescent COVID-19 samples. PBMCs, B-cell-depleted T cells, or T cells provided the cDNA or gDNA that made up the material.

Authors' methods: The authors estimated nucleated cell counts from reference gene primer amplification. Sequenced by immunoSEQ multiplex PCR; TCRdb stores in-frame clones only, minus some. That table gives V, J and clone size, and the DNA gave D and trimming. The sample includes about 51,000 clones, more than 70% of them seen just once. The CDR3 length is 12 residues. CDR1 and CDR2 from the germline V gene are SNHLY and FYNNEI. The V gene lost 6 bases and the J gene lost 3 bases, with 9 bases spanning the gap. The sample comprised peripheral blood. This chain links TRBV2 with TRBJ2-7; D perhaps matches TRBD2 (6 bases). The clonotype was recovered from a man aged 80 or over with active COVID-19. The CDR3 is CASRTGLYEQYF. CDR3 nucleotide sequence: TGTGCCAGCAGGACGGGACTCTACGAGCAGTACTTC.